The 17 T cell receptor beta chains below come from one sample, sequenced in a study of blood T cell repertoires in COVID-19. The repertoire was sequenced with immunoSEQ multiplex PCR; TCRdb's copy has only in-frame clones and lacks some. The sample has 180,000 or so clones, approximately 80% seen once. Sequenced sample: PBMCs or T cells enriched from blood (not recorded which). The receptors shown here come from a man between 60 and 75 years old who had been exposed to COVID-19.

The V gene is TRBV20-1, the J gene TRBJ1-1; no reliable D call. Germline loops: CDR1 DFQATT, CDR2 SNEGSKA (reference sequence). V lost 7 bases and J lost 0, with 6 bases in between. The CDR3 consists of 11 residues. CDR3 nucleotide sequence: TGCAGTGTAGCTGTGAACACTGAAGCTTTCTTT. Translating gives CSVAVNTEAFF.

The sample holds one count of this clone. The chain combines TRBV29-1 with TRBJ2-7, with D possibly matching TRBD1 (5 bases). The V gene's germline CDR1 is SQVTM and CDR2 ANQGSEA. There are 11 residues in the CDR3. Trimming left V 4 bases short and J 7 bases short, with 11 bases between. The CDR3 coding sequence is TGCAGCGTTGGCAGGGCCCAAGAGCAGTACTTC. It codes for CSVGRAQEQYF.

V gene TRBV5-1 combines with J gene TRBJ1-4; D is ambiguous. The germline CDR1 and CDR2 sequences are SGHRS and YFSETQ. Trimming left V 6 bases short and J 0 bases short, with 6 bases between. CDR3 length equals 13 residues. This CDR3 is CASMSPTNEKLFF. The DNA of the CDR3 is TGCGCCAGCATGAGCCCAACTAATGAAAAACTGTTTTTT.

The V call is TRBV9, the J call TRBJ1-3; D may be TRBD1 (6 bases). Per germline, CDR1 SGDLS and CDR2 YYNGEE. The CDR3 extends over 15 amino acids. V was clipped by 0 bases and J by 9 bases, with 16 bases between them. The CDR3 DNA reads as TGTGCCAGCAGCGTAGAGGACAGTGGGATTGGCACCATATATTTT. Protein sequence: CASSVEDSGIGTIYF.

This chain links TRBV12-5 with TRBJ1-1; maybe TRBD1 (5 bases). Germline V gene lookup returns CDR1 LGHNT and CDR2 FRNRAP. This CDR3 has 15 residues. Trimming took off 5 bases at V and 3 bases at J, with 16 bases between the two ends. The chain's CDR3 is CASGPQTQGDTEAFF. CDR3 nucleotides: TGTGCTAGTGGTCCGCAAACCCAGGGTGACACTGAAGCTTTCTTT.

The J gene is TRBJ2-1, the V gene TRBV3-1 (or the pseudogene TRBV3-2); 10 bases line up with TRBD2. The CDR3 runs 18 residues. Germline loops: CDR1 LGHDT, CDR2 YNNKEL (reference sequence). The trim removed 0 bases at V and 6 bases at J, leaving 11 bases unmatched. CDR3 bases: TGTGCCAGCAGCCAAGACCCCCCTCTAGCGGGAGCAGCCAATGAGCAGTTCTTC. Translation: CASSQDPPLAGAANEQFF.

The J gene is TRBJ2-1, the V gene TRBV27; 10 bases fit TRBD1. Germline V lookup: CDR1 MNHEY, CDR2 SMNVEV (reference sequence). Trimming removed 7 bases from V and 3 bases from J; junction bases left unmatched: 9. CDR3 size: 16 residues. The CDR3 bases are TGTGCCAGCACCATTACCCGGACAGGGGGCTACAATGAGCAGTTCTTC. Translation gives CASTITRTGGYNEQFF.

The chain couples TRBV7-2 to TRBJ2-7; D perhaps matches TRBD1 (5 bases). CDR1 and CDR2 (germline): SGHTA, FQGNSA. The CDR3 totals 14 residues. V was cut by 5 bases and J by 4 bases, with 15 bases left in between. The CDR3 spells CASSPTPQGYEQYF. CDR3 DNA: TGTGCCAGCAGCCCGACGCCGCAGGGTTACGAGCAGTACTTC.

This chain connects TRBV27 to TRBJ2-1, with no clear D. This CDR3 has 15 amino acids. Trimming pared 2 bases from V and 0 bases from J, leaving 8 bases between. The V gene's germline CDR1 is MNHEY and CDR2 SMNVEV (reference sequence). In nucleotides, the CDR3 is TGTGCCAGCAGTTTAGGTCAGCGCTCCTACAATGAGCAGTTCTTC. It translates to CASSLGQRSYNEQFF.

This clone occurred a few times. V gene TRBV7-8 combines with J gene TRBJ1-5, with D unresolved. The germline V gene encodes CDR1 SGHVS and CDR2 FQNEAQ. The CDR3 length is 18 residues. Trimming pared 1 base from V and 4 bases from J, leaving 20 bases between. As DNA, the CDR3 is TGTGCCAGCAGCTTAGGACGAGACATACCAAGAGGGAATCAGCCCCAGCATTTT. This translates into CASSLGRDIPRGNQPQHF.

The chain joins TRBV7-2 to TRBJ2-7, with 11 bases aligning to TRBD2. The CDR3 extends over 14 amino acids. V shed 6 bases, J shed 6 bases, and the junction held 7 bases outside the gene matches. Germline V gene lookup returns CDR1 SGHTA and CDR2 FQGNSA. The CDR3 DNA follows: TGTGCCAGCAGAGATATAGCGGGAGGGCGCGAGCAGTACTTC. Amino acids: CASRDIAGGREQYF.

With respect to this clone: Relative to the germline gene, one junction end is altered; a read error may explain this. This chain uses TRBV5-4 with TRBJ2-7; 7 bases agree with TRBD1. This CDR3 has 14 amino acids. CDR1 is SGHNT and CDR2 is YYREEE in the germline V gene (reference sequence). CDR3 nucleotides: TGTGCCAGCAGCTTGGAAGGGGGCTCCCACGAGCAGTACTTC. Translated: CASSLEGGSHEQYF.

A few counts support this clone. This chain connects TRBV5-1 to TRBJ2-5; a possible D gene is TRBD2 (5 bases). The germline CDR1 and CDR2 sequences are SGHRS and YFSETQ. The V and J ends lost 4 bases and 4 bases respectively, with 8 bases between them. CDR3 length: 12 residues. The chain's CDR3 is CASSRTGETQYF. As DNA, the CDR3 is TGCGCCAGCAGCCGGACTGGAGAGACCCAGTACTTC.

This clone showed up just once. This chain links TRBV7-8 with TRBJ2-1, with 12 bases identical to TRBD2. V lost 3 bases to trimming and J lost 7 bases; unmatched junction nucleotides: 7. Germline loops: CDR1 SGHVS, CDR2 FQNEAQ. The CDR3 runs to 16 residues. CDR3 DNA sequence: TGTGCCAGCAGCTTCGAGACTAGCGGGAGAGGAAATGAGCAGTTCTTC. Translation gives CASSFETSGRGNEQFF.

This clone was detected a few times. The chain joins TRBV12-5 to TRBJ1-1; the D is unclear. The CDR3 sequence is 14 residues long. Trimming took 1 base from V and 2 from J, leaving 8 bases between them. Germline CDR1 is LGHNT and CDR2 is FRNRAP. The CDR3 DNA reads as TGTGCTAGTGGTTTGGCCGTTTTTAACACTGAAGCTTTCTTT. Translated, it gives CASGLAVFNTEAFF.

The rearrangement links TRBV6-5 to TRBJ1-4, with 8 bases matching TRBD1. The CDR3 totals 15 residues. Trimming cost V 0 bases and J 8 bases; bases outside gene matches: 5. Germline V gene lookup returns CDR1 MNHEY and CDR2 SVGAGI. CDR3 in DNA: TGTGCCAGCAGTTACTCCGGACAGGGAAGGGAAAAACTGTTTTTT. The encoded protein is CASSYSGQGREKLFF.

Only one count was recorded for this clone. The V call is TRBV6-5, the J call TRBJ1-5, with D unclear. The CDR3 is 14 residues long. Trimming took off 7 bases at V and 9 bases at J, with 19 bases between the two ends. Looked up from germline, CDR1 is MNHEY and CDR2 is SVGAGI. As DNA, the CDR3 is TGTGCCAGCACCCCCGGAGGGAGGGCGGGGCCCCAGCATTTT. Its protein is CASTPGGRAGPQHF.